These T cell receptor beta chains were read from a single sample in a study of CD8+ T cells in alopecia areata. Sequenced by immunoSEQ multiplex PCR; TCRdb stores in-frame clones only, minus some. The data show roughly 190,000 clones, 60% seen once. This specimen consisted of CD4+ T cells sorted from blood, obtained at week 24, from a patient treated with tofacitinib. Source of these receptors: a human donor with alopecia areata. CDR3s include the opening cysteine and the closing phenylalanine or tryptophan. D genes are given only for firm matches. A row's size may be missing; if present it is once, few, many or a size class.

J | size | V | D | length | DNA | CDR3
TRBJ2-7 | NA | TRBV5-1 | TRBD1 | 16 | TGCGCCAGCAGCTTGCAGGGGGCAGCTACTACCGCCGAGCAGTACTTC | CASSLQGAATTAEQYF
TRBJ1-2 | NA | TRBV2 | NA | 12 | TGTGCCAGCAGACAGAGAGCATATGGCTACACCTTC | CASRQRAYGYTF
TRBJ1-2 | few | TRBV20-1 | NA | 10 | TGCAGTGCTAACAGGGATGGCTACACCTTC | CSANRDGYTF
TRBJ1-1 | NA | TRBV5-4 | NA | 14 | TGTGCCAGCAGCTTGGATCAGGGTAAAGGTGAAGCTTTCTTT | CASSLDQGKGEAFF
TRBJ2-2 | NA | TRBV30 | TRBD1 | 13 | TGTGCCTGGAGAGACAGGGGCGACGGGGAGCTGTTTTTT | CAWRDRGDGELFF
TRBJ1-5 | NA | TRBV12-5 | NA | 11 | TGTGCTAGTGGTTTGGGTCAGCCCCAGCATTTT | CASGLGQPQHF
TRBJ2-7 | NA | TRBV11-2 | TRBD2 | 12 | TGTGCCAGCGGGACTAGTACCCACGAGCAGTACTTC | CASGTSTHEQYF
TRBJ2-1 | once | TRBV29-1 | NA | 12 | TGCAGCGTTGAAGAGGTGGTTGGCCTCGCGTTCTTC | CSVEEVVGLAFF
TRBJ1-1 | NA | TRBV5-6 | NA | 15 | TGTGCCAGCAGGCCTGTCCGGGGGCTCCGCACTGAAGCTTTCTTT | CASRPVRGLRTEAFF
TRBJ2-2 | once | TRBV11-2 | NA | 13 | TGTGCCAGCAGCCCCTATTTCACCGGGGAGCTGTTTTTT | CASSPYFTGELFF
TRBJ2-5 | once | TRBV23-1 | TRBD1 | 18 | TGCGCCAGCAGTCAATCTCGGCTAGGGACAGGGGAGTACGGGGCCCAGTACTTC | CASSQSRLGTGEYGAQYF
TRBJ1-1 | NA | TRBV29-1 | NA | 11 | TGCAGCGTTGAACAGAACACTGAAGCTTTCTTT | CSVEQNTEAFF
TRBJ1-5 | NA | TRBV19 | TRBD1 | 14 | TGTGCCAGTAGACAGGGGCTTAGCAATCAGCCCCAGCATTTT | CASRQGLSNQPQHF
TRBJ2-3 | few | TRBV29-1 | NA | 12 | TGCAGCGTTAGGGCAGGGGCAGATACGCAGTATTTT | CSVRAGADTQYF
TRBJ1-5 | few | TRBV23-1 | NA | 11 | TGCGCCAGCAGGCCCCCCGGGCCCCAGCATTTT | CASRPPGPQHF
TRBJ2-6 | once | TRBV27 | TRBD1 | 16 | TGTGCCAGCAGTTTACAGGGGGTCTCTGGGGCCAACGTCCTGACTTTC | CASSLQGVSGANVLTF
TRBJ1-5 | NA | TRBV30 | TRBD1 | 13 | TGTGCCTGGAGCGGGACAGGATCACAGCCCCAGCATTTT | CAWSGTGSQPQHF
TRBJ1-4 | NA | TRBV13 | NA | 13 | TGTGCCAGCAGCTTAGTGGGGACCCCCCAGGTGTTTTTT | CASSLVGTPQVFF
TRBJ1-2 | NA | TRBV5-6 | NA | 12 | TGTGCCGGCAGCTTGGAAGGCTATGGCTACACCTTC | CAGSLEGYGYTF
TRBJ2-3 | NA | TRBV29-1 | NA | 16 | TGCAGCGTTGAAGATCGGGTGGTCGGAAGCACAGATACGCAGTATTTT | CSVEDRVVGSTDTQYF
TRBJ1-5 | NA | TRBV27 | TRBD1 | 14 | TGTGCCAGCAGTTCCCGGACAGGGCATCAGCCCCAGCATTTT | CASSSRTGHQPQHF
TRBJ1-6 | NA | TRBV30 | NA | 14 | TGTGCCTGGAGTGTACAGGGTGATAATTCACCCCTCCACTTT | CAWSVQGDNSPLHF
TRBJ2-1 | NA | TRBV5-6 | TRBD2 | 16 | TGTGCCAGCAGCCCGAGAATACTAGCGGGGTTGGATGAGCAGTTCTTC | CASSPRILAGLDEQFF
TRBJ1-4 | NA | TRBV29-1 | NA | 12 | TGCAGCGTCCGAAAGGACGGAGAAAAACTGTTTTTT | CSVRKDGEKLFF
TRBJ1-2 | NA | TRBV29-1 | TRBD1 | 12 | TGCAGCGTCATAGGGGGCACGTATGGCTACACCTTC | CSVIGGTYGYTF
TRBJ1-1 | NA | TRBV29-1 | NA | 12 | TGCAGCGTGAAAGGACGAAACACTGAAGCTTTCTTT | CSVKGRNTEAFF
TRBJ2-2 | NA | TRBV5-6 | NA | 14 | TGTGCCAGCAGCTTGGTCGAGGTAACCGGGGAGCTGTTTTTT | CASSLVEVTGELFF
TRBJ2-7 | few | TRBV29-1 | TRBD2 | 12 | TGCAGCGTTCGGACTAGCGCCTACGAGCAGTACTTC | CSVRTSAYEQYF